A selection of T cell receptor beta chains follows, all from one sample in a study of cytomegalovirus exposure and HLA in healthy donors. The data were produced by immunoSEQ multiplex PCR, yet TCRdb's version contains in-frame clones alone and is incomplete. This sample carries around 130,000 clones, around 80% of them seen once, and the ten largest clones take roughly 5.5%. Sequencing used PBMCs. Every receptor here comes from a man younger than 45 in good health and CMV-seronegative. Each CDR3 is given with its conserved first and last residue. Each record gives: clone size, V gene, D gene, J gene, CDR3 DNA, CDR3 protein. D genes are given only for firm matches. Size values are once, few and many counts, or a class for expanded clones, and some rows have none.

>-|TRBV27|TRBD2|TRBJ2-5
TGTGCCAGCAGATCCTGGCGGGAGGGCCAAGAGACCCAGTACTTC
CASRSWREGQETQYF
>few|TRBV9|-|TRBJ2-1
TGTGCCAGCGCAGCCTCAGGGTATGAGCAGTTCTTC
CASAASGYEQFF
>-|TRBV6-5|TRBD1|TRBJ1-6
TGTGCCAGCAGCCTACCGGGACAGGGTGGTTCACCCCTCCACTTT
CASSLPGQGGSPLHF
>-|TRBV28|TRBD1|TRBJ2-5
TGTGCCAGCAGTTTATCCAGGGGGCAAAAAGAGACCCAGTACTTC
CASSLSRGQKETQYF
>few|TRBV6-4|-|TRBJ1-4
TGTGCCAGCAGTTGCCCCAGTTCCGCGGAGGAACTGTTTTTT
CASSCPSSAEELFF
>-|TRBV30|-|TRBJ1-2
TGTGCCTGGAGTGTACGGCCAGGGACTAACTATGGCTACACCTTC
CAWSVRPGTNYGYTF
>-|TRBV14|TRBD2|TRBJ2-7
TGTGCCAGCAGACGTTCTAGCGGGAGTTTTGGCGAGCAGTACTTC
CASRRSSGSFGEQYF
>-|TRBV15|TRBD2|TRBJ2-1
TGTGCCACCAGCTTCTCAACCTGGACTAGCGGGAGGGTACATGAGCAGTTCTTC
CATSFSTWTSGRVHEQFF
>once|TRBV6-1|-|TRBJ2-3
TGTGCCAGCGCTGCTAGCGCCACAGCAGGTTTGGCGCAGTATTTT
CASAASATAGLAQYF
>-|TRBV7-2|TRBD1|TRBJ1-2
TGTGCCAGCATTATTAGGAGACAGGGACTCTATGGCTACACCTTC
CASIIRRQGLYGYTF
>-|TRBV6-1|TRBD1|TRBJ1-5
TGTGCCAGCAGAGTGGGACAGTATCAGCCCCAGCATTTT
CASRVGQYQPQHF
>-|TRBV4-1|-|TRBJ2-5
TGCGCCAGCAGCCTAGTACCTCCGGGACAATTTGGCCAAGAGACCCAGTACTTC
CASSLVPPGQFGQETQYF
>-|TRBV4-1|-|TRBJ1-3
TGCGCCAGCAGCCAAGGGCGGACAGTCGGAAACACCATATATTTT
CASSQGRTVGNTIYF
>-|TRBV11-2|TRBD1|TRBJ1-5
TGTGCCAGCAGCTTAGCAGGGGGCGGTCAGCCCCAGCATTTT
CASSLAGGGQPQHF
>-|TRBV29-1|-|TRBJ1-2
TGCAGCGTTGAAGATACGGGGGGCGGCTACACCTTC
CSVEDTGGGYTF
>-|TRBV7-9|-|TRBJ2-7
TGTGCCAGCAGCTTAGGACTGTCCTACGAGCAGTACTTC
CASSLGLSYEQYF
>-|TRBV4-3|TRBD2|TRBJ2-2
TGCGCCAGCAGCCAAGATCGGGGCGGGGGGTCTTGGATCTTACCCGGGGAGCTGTTTTTT
CASSQDRGGGSWILPGELFF
>-|TRBV5-6|-|TRBJ2-7
TGTGCCAGCAGCGAGGAGTACGAGCAGTACTTC
CASSEEYEQYF
>once|TRBV7-8|TRBD1|TRBJ2-7
TGTGCCAGCAGCATCGGGACAGGGAGCTCCTACGAGCAGTACTTC
CASSIGTGSSYEQYF
>-|TRBV28|TRBD2|TRBJ2-3
TGTGCCAGCAGTTTATCTAGCGGGATCACAGATACGCAGTATTTT
CASSLSSGITDTQYF
>-|TRBV5-6|-|TRBJ2-3
TGTGCCAGCAGCTTGGCTTCCGGAGTTAGCACAGATACGCAGTATTTT
CASSLASGVSTDTQYF
>-|TRBV7-9|TRBD1|TRBJ1-1
TGTGCCAGCAGCCAAGGGACAGGTGGGATGAACACTGAAGCTTTCTTT
CASSQGTGGMNTEAFF
>few|TRBV6-5|TRBD1|TRBJ1-1
TGTGCCAGCAGTTACACCGACAGGGATACTGAAGCTTTCTTT
CASSYTDRDTEAFF
>few|TRBV4-1|-|TRBJ1-2
TGCGCCAGCAGCCAAGGTTTAATTGACTATGGCTACACCTTC
CASSQGLIDYGYTF
>-|TRBV2|TRBD1|TRBJ2-1
TGTGCCAGCAGCGGCTACGCCCGGGACAGGGTCTACAATGAGCAGTTCTTC
CASSGYARDRVYNEQFF
>-|TRBV15|-|TRBJ2-2
TGTGCCACCAGCAGAAAACAGAACACCGGGGAGCTGTTTTTT
CATSRKQNTGELFF
>-|TRBV7-3|-|TRBJ2-6
TGTGCCAGCAGCTTAACGGGAGGCTCTGGGGCCAACGTCCTGACTTTC
CASSLTGGSGANVLTF
>-|TRBV10-1|-|TRBJ2-3
TGCGCCAGCAGGAATTCCCGGGTAGGCGAAGATACGCAGTATTTT
CASRNSRVGEDTQYF
>-|TRBV4-3|TRBD1|TRBJ2-5
TGCGCCAGCAGCCATGCACGGGACAGCTCGGGAGAGACCCAGTACTTC
CASSHARDSSGETQYF
>-|TRBV14|TRBD1|TRBJ2-7
TGTGCCAGCAGCCAAGATCCTTTCCTAGGCTGGGCAGGGGGATCCTACGAGCAGTACTTC
CASSQDPFLGWAGGSYEQYF
>-|TRBV6-4|-|TRBJ2-7
TGTGCCAGCAGACAGCCCCCACAACAAGTCCCATACGAGCAGTACTTC
CASRQPPQQVPYEQYF
>-|TRBV11-2|TRBD2|TRBJ2-1
TGTGCCAGCAGCTTAGGTAGCGGGGAGAACTACAATGAGCAGTTCTTC
CASSLGSGENYNEQFF
>-|TRBV29-1|-|TRBJ1-1
TGCAGCGGTGCGCGATCGAGGCGGATTGGTGAAGCTTTCTTT
CSGARSRRIGEAFF
>-|TRBV16|-|TRBJ1-3
TGTGCCAGCAGCCCGACAGGTCGGCGTGGAAACACCATATATTTT
CASSPTGRRGNTIYF
>-|TRBV28|TRBD2|TRBJ2-5
TGTGCCAGCAGTCCTCGAGCGGGAGAGCTCCAAGAGACCCAGTACTTC
CASSPRAGELQETQYF
>few|TRBV5-5|-|TRBJ1-2
TGTGCCAGCGCGACTGGAACTAACTATGGCTACACCTTC
CASATGTNYGYTF
>-|TRBV2|TRBD1|TRBJ1-4
TGTGCCAGCAGCGGGACAGCTAATGAAAAACTGTTTTTT
CASSGTANEKLFF
>few|TRBV6-4|TRBD2|TRBJ2-1
TGTGCCAGCAGTGACAAGAGCGGGGGGGATAATGAGCAGTTCTTC
CASSDKSGGDNEQFF
>-|TRBV5-1|-|TRBJ2-5
TGCGCCAGCAGCGTAGAGGACTGGAAGGAAGAGACCCAGTACTTC
CASSVEDWKEETQYF
>-|TRBV9|TRBD2|TRBJ2-3
TGTGCCAGCAGCGTAGGGCTAGCGGGGGCGCTTAGCACAGATACGCAGTATTTT
CASSVGLAGALSTDTQYF
>-|TRBV7-9|TRBD1|TRBJ2-7
TGTGCCAGCAGACCGAACCCAGGGGGCTCCTACGAGCAGTACTTC
CASRPNPGGSYEQYF
>-|TRBV13|TRBD2|TRBJ2-2
TGTGCCAGCAGCTTATCTAGCGGGGGCTTTCTCGGGGAGCTGTTTTTT
CASSLSSGGFLGELFF
>-|TRBV6-1|-|TRBJ1-1
TGTGCCAGCAGCCTCAGGGGTACTGAAGCTTTCTTT
CASSLRGTEAFF
>-|TRBV14|-|TRBJ2-2
TGTGCCAGCAGCCCGTTTCTCCCCGGGGAGCTGTTTTTT
CASSPFLPGELFF
>-|TRBV5-5|TRBD1|TRBJ1-2
TGTGCCAGCAGCTTGGTTAGGACAGGCTATGGCTACACCTTC
CASSLVRTGYGYTF